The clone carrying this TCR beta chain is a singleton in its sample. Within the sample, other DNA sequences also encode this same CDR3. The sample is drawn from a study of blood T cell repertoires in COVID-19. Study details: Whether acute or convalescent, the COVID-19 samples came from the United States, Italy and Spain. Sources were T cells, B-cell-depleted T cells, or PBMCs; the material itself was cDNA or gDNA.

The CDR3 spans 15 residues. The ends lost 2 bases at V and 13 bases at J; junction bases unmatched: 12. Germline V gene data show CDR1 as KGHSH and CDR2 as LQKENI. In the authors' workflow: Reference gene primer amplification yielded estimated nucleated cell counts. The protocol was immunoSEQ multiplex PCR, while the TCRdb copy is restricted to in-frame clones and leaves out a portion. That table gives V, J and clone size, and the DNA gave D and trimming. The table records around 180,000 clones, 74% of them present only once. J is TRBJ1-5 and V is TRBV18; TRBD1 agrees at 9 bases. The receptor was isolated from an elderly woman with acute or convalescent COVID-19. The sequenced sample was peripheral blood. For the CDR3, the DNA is TGTGCCAGCTCACCAAGCGGACAGGGGACGTCGCCTCAGCATTTT. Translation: CASSPSGQGTSPQHF.